The 18 T cell receptor beta chains below come from one sample, sequenced in a study of control samples from healthy donors and cancer patients. TCRdb's table, derived via immunoSEQ multiplex PCR, lists solely in-frame clones and lacks some. The repertoire has some 120,000 clones, roughly 86% of them found once; the top ten carry about 2.7%. The specimen sequenced was blood. All receptors derive from a man aged 60 to 75 in good health.

The rearrangement uses TRBV7-2 and TRBJ1-2; TRBD1 matches 8 bases. The germline gives CDR1 SGHTA, CDR2 FQGNSA. The CDR3 consists of 15 residues. Trimming removed 5 bases from V and 4 bases from J; junction bases left unmatched: 9. CDR3 region: CASSPEVGQVYGYTF. The CDR3 DNA follows: TGTGCCAGCAGCCCGGAAGTGGGACAGGTCTATGGCTACACCTTC.

This clone was seen only once. This sequence joins TRBV27 and TRBJ2-7; 11 positions match TRBD1. This CDR3 is 17 amino acids long. Germline lookup yields CDR1 MNHEY and CDR2 SMNVEV (reference sequence). The J segment lost 1 base and the V segment lost 3 bases, leaving 8 bases of the junction unmatched. The CDR3 loop is CASSLGLGTGGSYEQYF. The CDR3 DNA sequence: TGTGCCAGCAGTTTGGGGTTAGGGACAGGGGGTTCCTACGAGCAGTACTTC.

The genes are TRBV7-3 and TRBJ2-1, with 10 positions matching TRBD2. The CDR3 is 15 amino acids. Germline lookup yields CDR1 SGHTA and CDR2 FQGTGA. Losses at the gene ends were 5 bases for V and 2 bases for J; bases not matched to a gene: 3. CDR3 sequence reads: CASSVSGGAYNEQFF. CDR3 coding DNA: TGTGCCAGCAGCGTAAGCGGGGGGGCCTACAATGAGCAGTTCTTC.

V is TRBV12-3 or TRBV12-4 and J is TRBJ2-2; no firm D call. Trimming took 1 base from V and 6 from J, leaving 6 bases between them. The CDR3 is made up of 13 amino acids. The CDR3 reads CASSLDSSGELFF. The CDR3 bases are TGTGCCAGCAGTTTAGACTCCTCCGGGGAGCTGTTTTTT.

The chain couples TRBV28 to TRBJ2-7; 7 bases agree with TRBD2. V lost 3 bases to trimming and J lost 2 bases; unmatched junction nucleotides: 7. The V gene's germline CDR1 is MDHEN and CDR2 SYDVKM. The CDR3 length is 15 residues. The CDR3 region is CASSFRGVGTYEQYF. CDR3 DNA sequence: TGTGCCAGCAGTTTCCGGGGGGTGGGGACCTACGAGCAGTACTTC.

This rearrangement joins TRBV21-1 to TRBJ1-2. TRBV21-1 is a listed pseudogene. The CDR3 is 14 residues long. This CDR3 is CATASGALGSWYTF. The CDR3, as DNA: TGTGCCACAGCCTCTGGGGCTCTCGGGAGCTGGTACACCTTC.

The rearrangement links TRBV28 to TRBJ1-4; TRBD1 agrees at 12 bases. The CDR3 spans 17 residues. V shed 1 base and J 6 bases; nucleotides not matched to a gene: 6. Germline loops: CDR1 MDHEN, CDR2 SYDVKM. CDR3 bases: TGTGCCAGCAGTTTATTTGGGACAGGGGGCCTTTATGAAAAACTGTTTTTT. Translation: CASSLFGTGGLYEKLFF.

The chain employs TRBV6-5 and TRBJ2-3, with D uncertain. Per germline, CDR1 MNHEY and CDR2 SVGAGI. The CDR3 runs to 13 residues. V shed 6 bases and J shed 2 bases, with 9 bases lying between them. The chain's CDR3 is CASSLDPTDTQYF. The DNA of the CDR3 is TGTGCCAGCAGCCTTGACCCCACAGATACGCAGTATTTT.

V is TRBV4-3 and J is TRBJ2-6, with D possibly matching TRBD2 (6 bases). The CDR3 totals 16 residues. The V end was cut by 1 base, the J end by 4 bases, with 11 bases between. CDR1 LGHNA and CDR2 YSLEER come from the germline V gene. The CDR3 DNA sequence: TGCGCCAGCAGCCAAGTGGGGGGATCCGGGGCCAACGTCCTGACTTTC. Amino acid sequence: CASSQVGGSGANVLTF.

The chain combines TRBV28 with TRBJ1-5, with D unclear. V was trimmed by 6 bases and J by 11 bases, leaving 20 bases between them. The CDR3 is made up of 14 amino acids. The V gene's germline CDR1 is MDHEN and CDR2 SYDVKM. DNA of the CDR3: TGTGCCAGCAGGGCGAGTGGACGGGCGAGCACCCAGCATTTT. It encodes CASRASGRASTQHF.

CDR3 in amino acids: CASSQYTDGSNQPQHF. CDR3 nucleotides: TGTGCCAGCAGCCAATATACGGACGGTAGCAATCAGCCCCAGCATTTT. J is TRBJ1-5 and V is TRBV3-1 (or the pseudogene TRBV3-2); the D is unclear. The germline V gene encodes CDR1 LGHDT and CDR2 YNNKEL (reference sequence). The CDR3 is 16 residues long. Trimming removed 2 bases at V and 0 bases at J, with 11 bases between.

The J gene is TRBJ2-3, the V gene TRBV28, with TRBD2 identical over 10 bases. With V trimmed by 5 bases and J by 4 bases, 6 bases remained unmatched. This CDR3 is built from 15 residues. The V gene's germline CDR1 is MDHEN and CDR2 SYDVKM. The CDR3 DNA sequence: TGTGCCAGCAGTACTCTAGCGGGGGCCCCAGATACGCAGTATTTT. Its translation: CASSTLAGAPDTQYF.

The table lists this clone with a few counts. The chain links TRBV6-2 or TRBV6-3 to TRBJ2-7, with a weak D call TRBD2 (7 bases). This CDR3 contains 16 residues. The V end was cut by 4 bases, the J end by 5 bases, with 21 bases between. The germline gives CDR1 MNHEY, CDR2 SVGEGT. The CDR3 DNA is TGTGCCAGCAGTTCAGGAGGGCGGGGGCATGTCGACGAGCAGTACTTC. Translating gives CASSSGGRGHVDEQYF.

V usage is TRBV28 and J usage is TRBJ2-4; no reliable D call. CDR1 and CDR2 from the germline V gene are MDHEN and SYDVKM. There are 15 residues in the CDR3. Between the trimmed V and J ends, which lost 5 bases and 6 bases, there was a span of 17 bases. The CDR3 region has the DNA TGTGCCAGCAGTCTACCGGGTGTACAGTCAAACATTCAGTACTTC. Translated, it gives CASSLPGVQSNIQYF.

This clone occurred a few times. DNA of the CDR3: TGCGCCAGCAGCTCGGCGGCCCCTAATGAAAAACTGTTTTTT. Its protein product is CASSSAAPNEKLFF. V is TRBV5-1 and J is TRBJ1-4; the D is unclear. This CDR3 has 14 amino acids. With 3 bases removed from V and 3 bases from J, the gap between germline ends came to 9 bases. CDR1 is SGHRS, CDR2 YFSETQ, per germline.

The V gene is TRBV11-3, the J gene TRBJ1-1; weak D call: TRBD1 (5 bases). The ends were cut back, 5 bases at V and 1 base at J, with 11 bases in the middle. The germline V gene encodes CDR1 SGHNT and CDR2 YENEEA. The CDR3 runs to 14 residues. CDR3 amino acids: CASSLRGTNTEAFF. For the CDR3, the DNA is TGTGCCAGCAGCCTCCGGGGCACGAACACTGAAGCTTTCTTT.

This chain links TRBV3-1 (or the pseudogene TRBV3-2) with TRBJ2-3; tentative D call: TRBD1 (5 bases). Trimming took off 4 bases at V and 9 bases at J, with 11 bases between the two ends. The germline V gene encodes CDR1 LGHDT and CDR2 YNNKEL (reference sequence). CDR3 length: 12 amino acids. The CDR3 here is CASSRPPGTQYF. The CDR3 DNA is TGTGCCAGCAGCCGCCCCCCAGGGACGCAGTATTTT.

The chain joins TRBV4-1 to TRBJ1-4; possibly TRBD1 for D (6 bases). V lost 0 bases and J lost 7, with 18 bases in between. From germline, CDR1 is MGHRA and CDR2 YSYEKL. The CDR3 runs to 17 residues. The DNA of the CDR3 is TGCGCCAGCAGCCAAGAAGGTGGTGCGGGGGCGAGTGAAAAACTGTTTTTT. This gives the protein CASSQEGGAGASEKLFF.